This passage covers 25 T cell receptor beta chains from one sample sequenced in a study of blood T cells in healthy people across ages. For the second PCR, which ran for roughly 6 to 12 cycles, a sample-barcoded 5' primer and a J-beta primer mix were used. MiXCR, run by TCRdb on the 5' RACE reads, gives a single entry per CDR3 protein. The table records about 730,000 distinct CDR3 sequences, roughly 43% of them present only once. Sequenced material: blood. The receptors shown here come from a woman between 55 and 75 years old in good health.

The chain combines TRBV20-1 with TRBJ1-2; possible D gene TRBD1, 6 bases. Germline V CDR1 and CDR2: DFQATT, SNEGSKA (reference sequence). Trimming stripped 4 bases from V and 8 bases from J, with 17 bases between. This CDR3 contains 13 residues. CDR3 bases: TGCAGTGCTAAGCGGGGGGCCGCTGTAGGCTACACCTTC. It translates to CSAKRGAAVGYTF.

This clonotype was recorded a few times. The J gene is TRBJ2-5, the V gene TRBV20-1, with a possible D match to TRBD1 (6 bases). The germline V and J ends were trimmed by 1 base and 5 bases, with 17 bases remaining between them. Germline CDR1 DFQATT, CDR2 SNEGSKA (reference sequence). CDR3 length: 15 amino acids. In DNA form, the CDR3 reads TGCAGTGCTAGAGGCCCTCAACAGGGATGGGAGACCCAGTACTTC. Protein product: CSARGPQQGWETQYF.

Regarding this clonotype: A read error is possible here, since a much larger clone lies one base away. The chain couples TRBV4-1 to TRBJ2-3; weak D call: TRBD2 (6 bases). This CDR3 comprises 16 residues. The germline V gene has CDR1 MGHRA and CDR2 YSYEKL. Deletions cut 0 bases from V and 1 base from J, with 11 bases between. The CDR3 protein is CASSQDPGDRTDTQYF. In nucleotides, the CDR3 is TGCGCCAGCAGCCAAGACCCGGGGGACCGCACAGATACGCAGTATTTT.

V and J are TRBV12-3 or TRBV12-4 and TRBJ1-4, with a weak D call TRBD1 (6 bases). The V end lost 8 bases, the J end lost 14 bases, and 21 bases lay between the germline ends. CDR3 size: 13 residues. CDR3 sequence: CASCGQTIEELFF. The CDR3 DNA sequence: TGTGCCAGCTGTGGACAGACCATTGAAGAGCTGTTTTTT.

The gene calls are TRBV12-3 or TRBV12-4 and TRBJ2-5, with 7 bases identical to TRBD1. The J segment lost 11 bases and the V segment lost 6 bases, leaving 12 bases of the junction unmatched. This CDR3 has 13 amino acids. In DNA, the CDR3 is TGTGCCAGCAGACATTCAACCGGGACAGAGCAGTACTTC. Protein product: CASRHSTGTEQYF.

This sequence joins TRBV7-9 and TRBJ1-4, with D possibly matching TRBD1 (5 bases). The V gene lost 5 bases and the J gene lost 8 bases, with 15 bases spanning the gap. The CDR3 contains 14 residues. Germline V gene sequence: CDR1 SEHNR, CDR2 FQNEAQ (reference sequence). CDR3 amino acids: CASSQNGGGEKLFF. The CDR3 DNA is TGTGCCAGCAGCCAGAATGGGGGTGGGGAAAAACTGTTTTTT. Variable domain in full (rest from reference TRBV7-9 and TRBJ1-4): DTGVSQNPRHKITKRGQNVTFRCDPISEHNRLYWYRQTLGQGPEFLTYFQNEAQLEKSRLLSDRFSAERPKGSFSTLEIQRTEQGDSAMYLCASSQNGGGEKLFFGSGTQLSVL.

The rearrangement uses TRBV7-9 and TRBJ2-7, with D maybe TRBD1 (6 bases). The germline gives CDR1 SEHNR, CDR2 FQNEAQ (reference sequence). The CDR3 loop spans 15 amino acids. V lost 6 bases and J 3 bases, leaving 18 bases between the germline ends. The CDR3: CASRSSTGSLYEQYF. The CDR3 DNA reads as TGTGCCAGCAGATCCTCTACAGGGAGTCTCTACGAGCAGTACTTC.

The rearrangement links TRBV6-2 or TRBV6-3 to TRBJ2-4, with TRBD2 matching over 9 bases. This CDR3 comprises 20 residues. In germline, CDR1 is MNHEY, CDR2 SVGEGT. The ends lost 2 bases at V and 13 bases at J; junction bases unmatched: 27. The CDR3 nucleotides read TGTGCCAGCAGTTACCTGGGGCTGACAACAGGGACTAGCCGAAAGTACGGGCAGTACTTC. Encoded protein: CASSYLGLTTGTSRKYGQYF.

Here the CDR3 reads CSVDLYTGELFF. The CDR3 DNA sequence: TGCAGCGTTGACCTCTACACCGGGGAGCTGTTTTTT. The rearrangement joins TRBV29-1 to TRBJ2-2; D remains unclear. Germline CDR1 is SQVTM and CDR2 is ANQGSEA. Trimming took off 3 bases at V and 3 bases at J, with 5 bases between the two ends. The CDR3 totals 12 residues.

The chain combines TRBV9 with TRBJ2-1; the match to TRBD2 covers 9 bases. The trim removed 5 bases at V and 1 base at J, leaving 4 bases unmatched. The CDR3 has 15 amino acids. CDR1 is SGDLS and CDR2 is YYNGEE in the germline V gene. CDR3 loop: CASRESGGSYNEQFF. CDR3 nucleotide sequence: TGTGCCAGCAGAGAGAGCGGGGGGTCCTACAATGAGCAGTTCTTC.

This clonotype was counted at least ten times. The chain is built from TRBV7-2 and TRBJ1-2, with TRBD1 as a possible D gene (6 bases). Germline V gene lookup returns CDR1 SGHTA and CDR2 FQGNSA. The CDR3 is 14 residues long. The V and J ends lost 5 bases and 0 bases respectively, with 10 bases between them. The DNA of the CDR3 is TGTGCCAGCAGCACCGACAGGCCTAACTATGGCTACACCTTC. Amino acid sequence: CASSTDRPNYGYTF.

With regard to this clonotype: A much larger clonotype is one base distant, so this may be a read error. The chain employs TRBV10-3 and TRBJ2-5; D is perhaps TRBD2 (5 bases). CDR1 and CDR2 (germline): ENHRY, SYGVKD. The CDR3 covers 15 residues. Trimming took off 6 bases at V and 4 bases at J, with 18 bases between the two ends. The CDR3 loop is CAISIERASRETQYF. CDR3 coding DNA: TGTGCCATCAGCATAGAAAGGGCTAGCCGAGAGACCCAGTACTTC.

The chain joins TRBV2 to TRBJ2-5; possibly TRBD2 for D (6 bases). V was clipped by 6 bases and J by 6 bases, with 23 bases between them. This CDR3 is 16 amino acids long. Looked up from germline, CDR1 is SNHLY and CDR2 is FYNNEI. CDR3 nucleotide sequence: TGTGCCAGCAGCCACAAAGAGGACTACCTGGGACAGACCCAGTACTTC. It specifies CASSHKEDYLGQTQYF. The full variable domain, with the rest looked up from reference TRBV2 and TRBJ2-5, is EPEVTQTPSHQVTQMGQEVILRCVPISNHLYFYWYRQILGQKVEFLVSFYNNEISEKSEIFDDQFSVERPDGSNFTLKIRSTKLEDSAMYFCASSHKEDYLGQTQYFGPGTRLLVL.

In its sample, this clonotype was seen a few times. The chain has TRBV7-2 and TRBJ2-1; no reliable D call. The germline V and J ends were trimmed by 2 bases and 7 bases, with 15 bases remaining between them. The CDR3 is 15 residues long. CDR1 is SGHTA, CDR2 FQGNSA, per germline. The CDR3 DNA is TGTGCCAGCAGCTTACAGGTCACCCTTTCGAATGAGCAGTTCTTC. Its protein product is CASSLQVTLSNEQFF.

This clonotype was detected only a few times. V and J are TRBV19 and TRBJ2-7; tentatively, D is TRBD1 or TRBD2 (5 bases each). The J call may be faulty, since TRBJ2-5 better matches the DNA end. Germline CDR1 LNHDA, CDR2 SQIVND (reference sequence). CDR3 length: 13 residues. Here the CDR3 DNA reads TGTGCCAGTAGCCTAGCCGGGGCGGGGACCCAGTACTTC. It is translated as CASSLAGAGTQYF.

Remarks on this clonotype: A much larger clone lies one base from this, so it may be a read error. V gene TRBV2 combines with J gene TRBJ2-1, with 8 bases aligning to TRBD2. Germline V gene sequence: CDR1 SNHLY, CDR2 FYNNEI. This CDR3 is 15 amino acids long. J gave up 4 bases and V 3 bases, and 5 bases lay outside the gene matches. The CDR3 reads CASSERRGVYNEQFF. CDR3 bases: TGTGCCAGCAGTGAGCGGCGGGGGGTATACAATGAGCAGTTCTTC.

The chain combines TRBV20-1 with TRBJ2-7; possibly TRBD2 for D (6 bases). CDR1 and CDR2 (germline): DFQATT, SNEGSKA (reference sequence). The CDR3 consists of 13 residues. The V end was cut by 3 bases, the J end by 3 bases, with 12 bases between. CDR3 in amino acids: CSARGGPIYEQYF. The DNA of the CDR3 is TGCAGTGCTAGGGGGGGTCCCATCTACGAGCAGTACTTC.

This chain links TRBV12-3 or TRBV12-4 with TRBJ2-6; D is unclear. With 3 bases removed from V and 0 bases from J, the gap between germline ends came to 12 bases. The length of the CDR3 is 17 residues. CDR3 sequence: CASSFKQLDSGANVLTF. The CDR3 DNA reads as TGTGCCAGCAGTTTTAAACAGCTTGACTCTGGGGCCAACGTCCTGACTTTC.

The chain uses TRBV29-1 and TRBJ2-1; 12 nucleotides line up with TRBD1. With V trimmed by 6 bases and J by 5 bases, 11 bases remained unmatched. This CDR3 is built from 16 residues. Germline CDR1 SQVTM, CDR2 ANQGSEA. The CDR3 region has the DNA TGCAGCGTCCGACCTGGGGGGACAGGGGGCCACAATGAGCAGTTCTTC. This sequence encodes CSVRPGGTGGHNEQFF.

V usage is TRBV9 and J usage is TRBJ2-1; 16 bases match TRBD2. V trimming: 4 bases; J trimming: 6 bases; junction bases outside the gene matches: 13. Germline V gene data show CDR1 as SGDLS and CDR2 as YYNGEE. This CDR3 has 19 amino acids. CDR3 loop: CASSPRPGLAGGRPNEQFF. The CDR3 DNA is TGTGCCAGCAGCCCTCGACCGGGACTAGCGGGGGGGCGTCCCAATGAGCAGTTCTTC.

V and J are TRBV3-1 and TRBJ2-7, with D hard to call. CDR1 and CDR2 (germline): LGHDT, YNNKEL (reference sequence). The CDR3 runs 14 residues. V dropped 4 bases and J dropped 2 bases, with 12 bases sitting between them. CDR3 coding DNA: TGTGCCAGCAGCCTTTCGGGTCCCACCTACGAGCAGTACTTC. It yields the protein CASSLSGPTYEQYF.

The chain has TRBV11-2 and TRBJ2-6; D possibly corresponds to TRBD2 (5 bases). CDR1 and CDR2 from the germline V gene are SGHAT and FQNNGV. The CDR3 runs 15 residues. Trimming pared 5 bases from V and 2 bases from J, leaving 10 bases between. The CDR3 is CASSAPRAGANVLTF. The CDR3 DNA reads as TGTGCCAGCAGCGCCCCGAGGGCTGGGGCCAACGTCCTGACTTTC.

This clonotype was observed many times. The chain uses TRBV20-1 and TRBJ1-2, with D hard to call. The V gene lost 6 bases and the J gene lost 2 bases, with 10 bases spanning the gap. The CDR3 is made up of 12 amino acids. Germline loops: CDR1 DFQATT, CDR2 SNEGSKA (reference sequence). The CDR3 loop is CSAPLPNYGYTF. The CDR3 coding sequence is TGCAGTGCCCCCCTGCCAAACTATGGCTACACCTTC.

In this sample, this clonotype turned up many times. The chain carries TRBV6-2 or TRBV6-3 and TRBJ2-7; 7 positions match TRBD1. The V gene end was trimmed by 6 bases and the J gene end by 7 bases; junction bases not matched to a gene: 9. Germline lookup yields CDR1 MNHEY and CDR2 SVGEGT. This CDR3 is 13 amino acids long. The CDR3 sequence is CASRTGILMEQYF. In DNA, the CDR3 is TGTGCCAGCAGGACAGGGATCCTGATGGAGCAGTACTTC.

The chain recombines TRBV15 with TRBJ2-2, with 7 positions matching TRBD2. CDR3 length: 16 amino acids. After removal of 0 bases from V and 4 bases from J, the junction contained 5 bases not matched to a gene. CDR1 is LNHNV and CDR2 is YYDKDF in the germline V gene (reference sequence). This chain's CDR3 is CATSRDRGESTGELFF. The DNA of the CDR3 is TGTGCCACCAGCAGAGATCGGGGGGAAAGCACCGGGGAGCTGTTTTTT.